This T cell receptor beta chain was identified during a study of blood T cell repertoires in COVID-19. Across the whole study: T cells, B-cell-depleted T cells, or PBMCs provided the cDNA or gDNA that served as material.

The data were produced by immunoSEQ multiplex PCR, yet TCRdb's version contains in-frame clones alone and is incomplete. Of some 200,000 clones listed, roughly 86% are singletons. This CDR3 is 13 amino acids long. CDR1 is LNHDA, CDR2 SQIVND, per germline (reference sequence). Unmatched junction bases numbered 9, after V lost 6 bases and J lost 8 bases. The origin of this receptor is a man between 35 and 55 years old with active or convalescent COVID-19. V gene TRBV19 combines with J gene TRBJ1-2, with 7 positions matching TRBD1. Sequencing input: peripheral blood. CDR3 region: CASSPNRGGGYTF. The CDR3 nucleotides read TGTGCCAGTAGCCCGAACAGGGGTGGAGGCTACACCTTC.